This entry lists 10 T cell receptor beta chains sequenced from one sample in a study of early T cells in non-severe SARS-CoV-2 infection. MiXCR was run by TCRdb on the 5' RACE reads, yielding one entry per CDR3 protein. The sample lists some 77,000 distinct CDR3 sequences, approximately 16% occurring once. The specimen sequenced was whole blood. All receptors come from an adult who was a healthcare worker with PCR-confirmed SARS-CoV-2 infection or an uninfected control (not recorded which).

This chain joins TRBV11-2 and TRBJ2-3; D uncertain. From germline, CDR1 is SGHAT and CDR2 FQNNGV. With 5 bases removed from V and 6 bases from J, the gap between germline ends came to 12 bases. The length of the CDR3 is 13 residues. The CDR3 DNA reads TGTGCCAGCAGCATTCAGCTCCTCGATACGCAGTATTTT. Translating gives CASSIQLLDTQYF.

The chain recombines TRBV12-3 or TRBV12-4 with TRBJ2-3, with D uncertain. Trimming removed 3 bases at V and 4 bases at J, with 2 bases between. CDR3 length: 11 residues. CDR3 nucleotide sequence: TGTGCCAGCAGTTTTTCAGATACGCAGTATTTT. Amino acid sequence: CASSFSDTQYF.

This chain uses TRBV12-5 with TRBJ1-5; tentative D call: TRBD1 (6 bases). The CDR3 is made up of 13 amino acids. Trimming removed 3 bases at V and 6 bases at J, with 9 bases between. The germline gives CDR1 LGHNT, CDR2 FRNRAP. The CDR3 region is CASGFQQGQPQHF. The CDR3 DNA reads TGTGCTAGTGGTTTCCAACAGGGTCAGCCCCAGCATTTT.

The DNA of the CDR3 is TGCAGCGCCCTCACAGGGGTCCCCGAGACCCAGTACTTC. It translates to CSALTGVPETQYF. The chain is built from TRBV29-1 and TRBJ2-5; the match to TRBD1 covers 7 bases. CDR3 size: 13 residues. Germline CDR1 SQVTM, CDR2 ANQGSEA. After removal of 7 bases from V and 5 bases from J, the junction contained 10 bases not matched to a gene.

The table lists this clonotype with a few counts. In DNA, the CDR3 is TGTGCCAGCAGCTTAAGAGCGCCTAGCGGGAAAACGGACACCGGGGAGCTGTTTTTT. Protein sequence: CASSLRAPSGKTDTGELFF. The chain uses TRBV11-2 and TRBJ2-2; 9 bases line up with TRBD2. V lost 2 bases and J lost 3; bases outside the gene matches: 13. The CDR3 runs 19 residues. Germline loops: CDR1 SGHAT, CDR2 FQNNGV.

DNA for the CDR3: TGTGCTAGTGCCCTGGGGGACTATGGCTACACCTTC. Translated, it gives CASALGDYGYTF. The chain combines TRBV12-5 with TRBJ1-2; tentative D call: TRBD1 (5 bases). Germline V gives CDR1 LGHNT, CDR2 FRNRAP. V was trimmed by 7 bases and J by 3 bases, leaving 9 bases between them. The CDR3 runs 12 residues.

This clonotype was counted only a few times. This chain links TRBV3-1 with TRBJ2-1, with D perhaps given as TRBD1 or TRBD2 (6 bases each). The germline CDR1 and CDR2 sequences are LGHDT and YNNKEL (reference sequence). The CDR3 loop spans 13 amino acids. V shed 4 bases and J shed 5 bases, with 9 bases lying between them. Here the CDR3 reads CASSLRGHNEQFF. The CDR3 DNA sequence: TGTGCCAGCAGCCTACGGGGGCACAATGAGCAGTTCTTC.

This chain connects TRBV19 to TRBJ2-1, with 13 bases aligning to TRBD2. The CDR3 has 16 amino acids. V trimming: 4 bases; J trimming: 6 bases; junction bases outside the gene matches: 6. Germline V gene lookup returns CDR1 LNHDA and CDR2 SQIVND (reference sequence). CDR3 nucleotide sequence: TGTGCCAGTAGTACTTCGACTAGCGGGAGGCGCAATGAGCAGTTCTTC. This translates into CASSTSTSGRRNEQFF.

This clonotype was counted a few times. The CDR3 coding sequence is TGCGCCAGCAGCTTGGGACTGCTAGATACGCAGTATTTT. It encodes CASSLGLLDTQYF. The chain carries TRBV5-1 and TRBJ2-3, with unresolved D. In germline, CDR1 is SGHRS, CDR2 YFSETQ. The CDR3 is made up of 13 amino acids. Trimming pared 0 bases from V and 5 bases from J, leaving 7 bases between.

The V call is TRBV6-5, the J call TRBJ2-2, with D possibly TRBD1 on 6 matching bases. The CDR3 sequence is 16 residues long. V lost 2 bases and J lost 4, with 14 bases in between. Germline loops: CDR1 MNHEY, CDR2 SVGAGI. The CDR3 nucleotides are TGTGCCAGCAGTTACACGCCCCCAGGGGCCACCGGGGAGCTGTTTTTT. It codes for CASSYTPPGATGELFF.